One T cell receptor beta chain is described in this entry. This sample stems from a study of blood T cell repertoires in COVID-19. Study details: Samples representing acute and convalescent COVID-19 were sourced from the United States, Italy and Spain.

Looked up from germline, CDR1 is ENHRY and CDR2 is SYGVKD. This CDR3 is built from 14 residues. V shed 10 bases, J shed 0 bases, and the junction held 8 bases outside the gene matches. The table came from immunoSEQ multiplex PCR; TCRdb's copy has only in-frame clones and leaves some out. This sample carries 60,000 to 75,000 clones, about 76% of them seen once, and the ten largest clones take about 50%. Input material: peripheral blood. The V and J genes are TRBV10-3 and TRBJ2-7, with TRBD2 matching over 8 bases. The receptor comes from a woman older than 75 with acute or convalescent COVID-19. Here the CDR3 DNA reads TGTGCCAGCGGAAGCGGGAGTCTCTCCTACGAGCAGTACTTC. This sequence encodes CASGSGSLSYEQYF.